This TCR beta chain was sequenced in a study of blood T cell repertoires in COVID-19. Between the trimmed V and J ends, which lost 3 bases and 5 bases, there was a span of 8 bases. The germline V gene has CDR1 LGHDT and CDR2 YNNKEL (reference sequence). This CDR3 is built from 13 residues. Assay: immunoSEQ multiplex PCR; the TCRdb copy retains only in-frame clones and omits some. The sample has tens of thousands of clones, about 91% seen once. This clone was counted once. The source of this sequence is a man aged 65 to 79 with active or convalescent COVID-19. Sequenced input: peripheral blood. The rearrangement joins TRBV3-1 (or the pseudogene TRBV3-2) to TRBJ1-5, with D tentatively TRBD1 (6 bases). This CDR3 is CASSQDSDQPQHF. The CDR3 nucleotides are TGTGCCAGCAGCCAGGACAGTGATCAGCCCCAGCATTTT.